Below are 21 T cell receptor beta chains sequenced from a single sample in a study of cytomegalovirus exposure and HLA in healthy donors. PCR was performed using 60 Vbeta and 13 Jbeta primers. Sequencing used immunoSEQ multiplex PCR; TCRdb keeps in-frame clones, though not all of them. The table has 150,000 to 200,000 clones, roughly 80% seen once. The sample comprised PBMCs. The source is a man aged 60 to 75 in good health and CMV-seronegative.

The CDR3 sequence is CASGWSSAGLDYGYTF. The CDR3 DNA reads as TGTGCTAGTGGTTGGTCGTCTGCAGGGCTTGACTATGGCTACACCTTC. The rearrangement joins TRBV12-5 to TRBJ1-2; D may be TRBD1 (5 bases). The CDR3 totals 16 residues. The V end was cut by 4 bases, the J end by 3 bases, with 18 bases between. The germline V gene encodes CDR1 LGHNT and CDR2 FRNRAP.

J is TRBJ2-7 and V is TRBV19, with 14 bases that match TRBD2. The ends lost 5 bases at V and 7 bases at J; junction bases unmatched: 10. Germline V lookup: CDR1 LNHDA, CDR2 SQIVND (reference sequence). This CDR3 spans 16 amino acids. The CDR3 here is CASSLRLAGGPGEQYF. The CDR3 region has the DNA TGTGCCAGTAGTCTGCGACTAGCGGGAGGGCCGGGGGAGCAGTACTTC.

The chain has TRBV6-5 and TRBJ2-6; D possibly corresponds to TRBD1 (5 bases). V dropped 6 bases and J dropped 1 base, with 10 bases sitting between them. Germline V lookup: CDR1 MNHEY, CDR2 SVGAGI. The CDR3 sequence is 15 residues long. CDR3 sequence: CASRQGESGANVLTF. The CDR3 DNA sequence: TGTGCCAGCAGACAAGGGGAATCTGGGGCCAACGTCCTGACTTTC.

The chain joins TRBV2 to TRBJ1-4; 9 bases match TRBD1. Germline-derived CDR1 and CDR2 are SNHLY and FYNNEI. The CDR3 consists of 15 residues. Trimming at V came to 5 bases and at J to 5 bases, leaving 6 bases not matched to a gene. The CDR3 sequence: CASSSFGTGNEKLFF. In nucleotides, the CDR3 is TGTGCCAGCAGTTCCTTCGGGACAGGGAATGAAAAACTGTTTTTT. The full variable domain, completed using reference TRBV2 and TRBJ1-4, is EPEVTQTPSHQVTQMGQEVILRCVPISNHLYFYWYRQILGQKVEFLVSFYNNEISEKSEIFDDQFSVERPDGSNFTLKIRSTKLEDSAMYFCASSSFGTGNEKLFFGSGTQLSVL.

The chain uses TRBV7-9 and TRBJ2-7; tentatively, D is TRBD2 (5 bases). Germline-derived CDR1 and CDR2 are SEHNR and FQNEAQ (reference sequence). V was clipped by 1 base and J by 3 bases, with 16 bases between them. CDR3 length: 16 residues. CDR3 nucleotide sequence: TGTGCCAGCAGCTTAGGCAAATTCGGGAAGAACTACGAGCAGTACTTC. As protein: CASSLGKFGKNYEQYF.

V gene TRBV29-1 combines with J gene TRBJ1-1; D is uncertain. Looked up from germline, CDR1 is SQVTM and CDR2 is ANQGSEA. V lost 4 bases and J lost 4, with 13 bases in between. This CDR3 contains 13 residues. This CDR3 reads CSVGWSTGTEAFF. The CDR3 region has the DNA TGCAGCGTTGGATGGTCGACGGGCACTGAAGCTTTCTTT.

The chain recombines TRBV5-7 with TRBJ2-1, with TRBD2 identical over 8 bases. TRBV5-7 is known as an ORF, though its function is uncertain. The CDR3 has 18 amino acids. V lost 3 bases to trimming and J lost 5 bases; unmatched junction nucleotides: 16. The CDR3 DNA reads TGTGCCAGCAGCTACCCCGGCTCGGGGGGGTTGGGGGACAATGAGCAGTTCTTC. Protein product: CASSYPGSGGLGDNEQFF.

The rearrangement uses TRBV5-1 and TRBJ2-5; 10 bases are a match to TRBD1. V lost 4 bases and J lost 5; bases outside the gene matches: 11. The CDR3 length is 16 residues. The germline V gene has CDR1 SGHRS and CDR2 YFSETQ. CDR3 sequence (DNA): TGCGCCAGCAGCCCCCTGGGGCCGACAGGGGGCGAGACCCAGTACTTC. Its translation is CASSPLGPTGGETQYF.

The gene calls are TRBV9 and TRBJ2-1; 7 nucleotides align to TRBD2. This CDR3 has 19 residues. J lost 3 bases, V lost 0 bases, and 15 bases had no gene match. Germline lookup yields CDR1 SGDLS and CDR2 YYNGEE. As DNA, the CDR3 is TGTGCCAGCAGCGTAGCTACGTCTGCGTGGCGGGGGAGCTACAATGAGCAGTTCTTC. Amino acid sequence: CASSVATSAWRGSYNEQFF.

The V gene is TRBV6-4, the J gene TRBJ2-1; 8 bases are a match to TRBD1. Germline V gene sequence: CDR1 MRHNA, CDR2 SNTAGT. The V segment lost 1 base and the J segment 8 bases; nucleotides outside the gene matches: 7. The CDR3 sequence is 15 residues long. This CDR3 reads CASSDYGQGLDEQFF. DNA for the CDR3: TGTGCCAGCAGTGACTACGGACAGGGACTGGATGAGCAGTTCTTC.

CDR3 DNA: TGCGCCAGCAGCTTGCAGGGACAGTCAAATCAGCCCCAGCATTTT. Encoded protein: CASSLQGQSNQPQHF. The V gene is TRBV5-1, the J gene TRBJ1-5; 7 bases are a match to TRBD1. Germline V lookup: CDR1 SGHRS, CDR2 YFSETQ. The CDR3 has 15 residues. Losses at the gene ends were 1 base for V and 4 bases for J; bases not matched to a gene: 5. Based on the CDR3 plus reference TRBV5-1 and TRBJ1-5, the full variable domain is KAGVTQTPRYLIKTRGQQVTLSCSPISGHRSVSWYQQTPGQGLQFLFEYFSETQRNKGNFPGRFSGRQFSNSRSEMNVSTLELGDSALYLCASSLQGQSNQPQHFGDGTRLSIL.

This clone appeared a few times. The chain is built from TRBV29-1 and TRBJ2-5; the D gene is possibly TRBD2 (6 bases). Trimming shortened V by 7 bases and J by 7 bases, and 13 bases separated the two germline ends. There are 11 residues in the CDR3. CDR1 is SQVTM, CDR2 ANQGSEA, per germline. CDR3 sequence: CSAVGGGTQYF. The CDR3 DNA reads as TGCAGCGCCGTGGGGGGTGGGACCCAGTACTTC.

This chain joins TRBV19 and TRBJ1-2; a possible D gene is TRBD1 (5 bases). The CDR3 has 15 residues. Trimming took 3 bases from V and 7 from J, leaving 18 bases between them. Germline CDR1 reads LNHDA; CDR2 reads SQIVND (reference sequence). The CDR3 bases are TGTGCCAGTAGTATCCAGGTGGGGGGGACTGGTGGCTACACCTTC. Its translation is CASSIQVGGTGGYTF.

As for this clone: The junction departs from the called germline gene at one end, perhaps through a read error. The V and J genes are TRBV18 and TRBJ1-6; D is ambiguous. The CDR3 has 12 residues. Germline CDR1 reads KGHSH; CDR2 reads LQKENI. CDR3 in DNA: TGTGCCAGCTCACCAAACAATTCACCCCTCAACTTT. Its translation is CASSPNNSPLNF.

The J gene is TRBJ2-7, the V gene TRBV7-9, with 7 nucleotides matching TRBD2. This CDR3 comprises 16 residues. Germline assignment: CDR1 SEHNR and CDR2 FQNEAQ (reference sequence). V shed 4 bases, J shed 2 bases, and the junction held 11 bases outside the gene matches. The CDR3, as DNA: TGTGCCAGCAGCTCTGGGCGGGGAGGGGTTGCCTACGAGCAGTACTTC. Its protein product is CASSSGRGGVAYEQYF.

The rearrangement joins TRBV2 to TRBJ1-2; 9 bases match TRBD1. Germline V gene sequence: CDR1 SNHLY, CDR2 FYNNEI. The CDR3 length is 16 residues. V trimming: 3 bases; J trimming: 0 bases; junction bases outside the gene matches: 5. In nucleotides, the CDR3 is TGTGCCAGCAGTGATGAGGGACAGGGATCTAACTATGGCTACACCTTC. Amino acids: CASSDEGQGSNYGYTF.

Remarks on this clone: Other DNA sequences from this sample encode an identical CDR3 as well. In nucleotides, the CDR3 is TGCGCCAGCAGCTTGCTAGGGGGCCGGAATCAGCCCCAGCATTTT. As protein: CASSLLGGRNQPQHF. The chain recombines TRBV5-1 with TRBJ1-5, with 7 positions matching TRBD1. Germline V gene lookup returns CDR1 SGHRS and CDR2 YFSETQ. The CDR3 length is 15 residues. V was clipped by 1 base and J by 4 bases; unmatched bases: 5. The full variable domain, rest sourced from reference TRBV5-1 and TRBJ1-5, is KAGVTQTPRYLIKTRGQQVTLSCSPISGHRSVSWYQQTPGQGLQFLFEYFSETQRNKGNFPGRFSGRQFSNSRSEMNVSTLELGDSALYLCASSLLGGRNQPQHFGDGTRLSIL.

The CDR3 nucleotides are TGTGCCAGCAGTTTATGGCGGGGGGAAGGAGAGACCCAGTACTTC. It is translated as CASSLWRGEGETQYF. J is TRBJ2-5 and V is TRBV27; 8 bases agree with TRBD2. The CDR3 covers 15 residues. V trimming: 1 base; J trimming: 4 bases; junction bases outside the gene matches: 5. Germline-derived CDR1 and CDR2 are MNHEY and SMNVEV (reference sequence).

This clone turned up a few times. The gene calls are TRBV29-1 and TRBJ2-1; possible D gene TRBD2, 5 bases. Germline V gene sequence: CDR1 SQVTM, CDR2 ANQGSEA. CDR3 length equals 14 residues. V was shortened by 4 bases and J by 12 bases, with 22 bases between the two germline ends. CDR3 protein: CSVVVFASSAGQFF. The CDR3 nucleotides are TGCAGCGTTGTGGTGTTCGCTAGCTCCGCCGGGCAGTTCTTC.

This chain's CDR3 is CSAQRTTGRMSEQYF. The CDR3 DNA is TGCAGCGCCCAACGGACGACAGGGCGGATGAGCGAGCAGTACTTC. The chain uses TRBV29-1 and TRBJ2-7; 7 positions match TRBD1. CDR1 is SQVTM and CDR2 is ANQGSEA in the germline V gene. Trimming took 7 bases from V and 6 from J; bases not matched to a gene: 18. The CDR3 spans 15 residues.

The V call is TRBV6-5, the J call TRBJ2-6; 8 bases agree with TRBD1. The junction had 4 bases not matched to a gene; V was cut back by 2 bases and J by 4 bases. The CDR3 totals 16 residues. Germline V gene sequence: CDR1 MNHEY, CDR2 SVGAGI. The CDR3 DNA reads TGTGCCAGCAGTTACCGGCAGGGGGCCGGGGCCAACGTCCTGACTTTC. Its translation is CASSYRQGAGANVLTF.